A selection of T cell receptor beta chains follows, all from one sample in a study of T cell responses to AZD1222 COVID-19 vaccine. Repertoires were generated with immunoSEQ multiplex PCR, while TCRdb's copy carries only in-frame clones and drops some. The data contain approximately 110,000 clones, around 83% of them singletons. Specimen: peripheral blood, collected 28 days after the second AZD1222 dose. Receptor source: an adult who received the AZD1222 COVID-19 vaccine. Both conserved end residues are part of each CDR3. D genes are given only for firm matches. Expanded clones are given a class, and other clones once, few, many or no size at all.

-	TRBV7-9	-	TRBJ1-2	CASSSNGMLYGYTF	TGTGCCAGCAGCTCGAACGGGATGCTTTACGGCTACACCTTC
-	TRBV24-1	-	TRBJ1-1	CATSDTRGNTEAFF	TGTGCCACCAGTGATACAAGAGGGAACACTGAAGCTTTCTTT
-	TRBV19	-	TRBJ1-5	CASTPLRDSNQPQHF	TGTGCCAGTACTCCACTCCGAGATAGCAATCAGCCCCAGCATTTT
-	TRBV23-1	medium-sized	TRBJ1-4	CASSQYDPTFF	TGCGCCAGCAGTCAATACGATCCCACCTTTTTT
TRBD1	TRBV28	-	TRBJ1-5	CASSLGTEIQPQHF	TGTGCCAGCAGCCTCGGGACAGAGATTCAGCCCCAGCATTTT
TRBD1	TRBV6-5	-	TRBJ2-2	CASSQTGVNTGELFF	TGTGCCAGCAGCCAGACAGGGGTGAACACCGGGGAGCTGTTTTTT
-	TRBV5-6	-	TRBJ1-1	CASSLEARQNTEAFF	TGTGCCAGCAGCTTGGAGGCCAGGCAGAACACTGAAGCTTTCTTT
TRBD1	TRBV7-8	-	TRBJ2-1	CASSPDRGSYNEQFF	TGTGCCAGCAGCCCAGACAGGGGCTCCTACAATGAGCAGTTCTTC
-	TRBV30	-	TRBJ2-2	CAWNNANTGELFF	TGTGCCTGGAATAACGCGAACACCGGGGAGCTGTTTTTT
TRBD1	TRBV3-1/TRBV3-2	-	TRBJ1-1	CASSQSQGVTEAFF	TGTGCCAGCAGCCAATCTCAGGGGGTCACTGAAGCTTTCTTT
-	TRBV27	-	TRBJ2-2	CASRQPGENTGELFF	TGTGCCAGCAGGCAACCGGGAGAAAACACCGGGGAGCTGTTTTTT
TRBD1	TRBV5-1	-	TRBJ1-1	CASSGGTDRGAEAFF	TGCGCCAGCAGCGGGGGGACGGACAGGGGAGCTGAAGCTTTCTTT
-	TRBV11-2	-	TRBJ1-2	CASSLATFEPGVSGYTF	TGTGCCAGCAGCTTAGCTACGTTTGAGCCAGGGGTTAGTGGCTACACCTTC
-	TRBV27	once	TRBJ1-5	CASRMRGTMHQPQHF	TGTGCCAGCAGGATGCGGGGGACAATGCATCAGCCCCAGCATTTT
-	TRBV7-9	-	TRBJ1-3	CASSTSQGKAAGNTIYF	TGTGCCAGCAGCACCTCACAGGGAAAGGCGGCGGGAAACACCATATATTTT
-	TRBV18	-	TRBJ1-2	CASSPMLEMVSDGYTF	TGTGCCAGCTCACCGATGCTGGAGATGGTGAGTGATGGCTACACCTTC
-	TRBV5-1	-	TRBJ1-1	CASSYRGENTEAFF	TGCGCCAGCAGCTACCGGGGGGAGAACACTGAAGCTTTCTTT
-	TRBV21-1	-	TRBJ1-2	CASSKMDRDYGYTF	TGTGCCAGCAGCAAAATGGACAGGGACTATGGCTACACCTTC
-	TRBV30	few	TRBJ1-2	CASGQGWSGRYTF	TGTGCCTCGGGGCAGGGATGGAGCGGACGCTACACCTTC
-	TRBV19	-	TRBJ2-1	CASSPEGGHYNEQFF	TGTGCCAGTAGTCCGGAGGGGGGCCATTACAATGAGCAGTTCTTC
-	TRBV7-9	-	TRBJ2-7	CASSQAAGAPYEQYF	TGTGCCAGCAGTCAGGCGGCAGGGGCCCCCTACGAGCAGTACTTC
-	TRBV7-6	-	TRBJ2-7	CASSLGTGFKFYEQYF	TGTGCCAGCAGCTTAGGTACGGGGTTCAAATTCTACGAGCAGTACTTC
TRBD1	TRBV4-3	-	TRBJ2-1	CASSQARTGPRGRVQFF	TGCGCCAGCAGCCAAGCTCGAACCGGGCCGAGGGGGCGGGTACAGTTCTTC
TRBD2	TRBV3-1/TRBV3-2	-	TRBJ2-5	CASSQGLAGGFETQYF	TGTGCCAGCAGCCAAGGACTAGCGGGGGGGTTTGAGACCCAGTACTTC
TRBD2	TRBV9	-	TRBJ2-5	CASSDRLASETQYF	TGTGCCAGCAGCGACCGACTAGCTAGTGAGACCCAGTACTTC
-	TRBV2	-	TRBJ1-3	CASSLEYQTVPVDTIYF	TGTGCCAGCAGCTTAGAATACCAGACAGTTCCGGTAGACACCATATATTTT
TRBD1	TRBV3-1/TRBV3-2	-	TRBJ1-2	CASSQVAGGWRGDGYTF	TGTGCCAGCAGCCAAGTGGCAGGGGGCTGGAGGGGTGATGGCTACACCTTC
-	TRBV27	once	TRBJ2-6	CASSTTGAGANVLTF	TGTGCCAGCAGCACAACGGGGGCTGGGGCCAACGTCCTGACTTTC
-	TRBV2	-	TRBJ2-7	CASSATRNRLEQYF	TGTGCCAGCAGTGCCACGAGAAACCGCCTCGAGCAGTACTTC
-	TRBV25-1	-	TRBJ1-1	CASMRGGTEAFF	TGTGCCAGCATGAGGGGGGGGACTGAAGCTTTCTTT
-	TRBV28	-	TRBJ1-2	CASSLGDYGYTF	TGTGCCAGCAGCCTGGGGGACTATGGCTACACCTTC
-	TRBV18	-	TRBJ1-4	CASSATDAATNEKLFF	TGTGCCAGCTCAGCGACCGACGCCGCAACTAATGAAAAACTGTTTTTT
-	TRBV20-1	-	TRBJ2-2	CSASEPFTGELFF	TGCAGTGCTAGTGAGCCGTTCACCGGGGAGCTGTTTTTT
-	TRBV10-2	-	TRBJ1-5	CASTQGPFSPQHF	TGCGCCAGCACTCAGGGACCTTTTTCGCCCCAGCATTTT
-	TRBV6-6	-	TRBJ1-5	CASSYSPDSSNQPQHF	TGTGCCAGCAGTTACTCCCCTGACAGCAGCAATCAGCCCCAGCATTTT
TRBD1	TRBV6-5	-	TRBJ2-7	CASTMGQGTYEQYF	TGTGCCAGCACTATGGGACAGGGGACCTACGAGCAGTACTTC
TRBD1	TRBV7-9	-	TRBJ1-5	CASSPVTGTGQPQHF	TGTGCCAGCAGCCCGGTGACAGGGACGGGACAGCCCCAGCATTTT
TRBD2	TRBV6-6	-	TRBJ2-2	CASSSGGAVGELFF	TGTGCCAGCAGTTCCGGGGGGGCAGTCGGGGAGCTGTTTTTT
TRBD2	TRBV10-1	once	TRBJ2-1	CARSPAGGPSYNEQFF	TGCGCCCGCAGTCCAGCGGGGGGGCCCTCCTACAATGAGCAGTTCTTC
TRBD2	TRBV19	-	TRBJ2-1	CASSKSGGGAEFF	TGTGCCAGTAGTAAGTCCGGCGGGGGGGCTGAGTTCTTC
-	TRBV6-5	-	TRBJ2-7	CASSYSPLGYEQYF	TGTGCCAGCAGTTACTCGCCCCTCGGGTACGAGCAGTACTTC
TRBD1	TRBV5-6	few	TRBJ2-3	CASSSAGQGADTQYF	TGTGCCAGCAGCTCGGCCGGACAGGGGGCAGATACGCAGTATTTT
-	TRBV18	-	TRBJ1-4	CASSPPADEKLFF	TGTGCCAGCTCACCACCCGCAGATGAAAAACTGTTTTTT
-	TRBV11-2	-	TRBJ2-5	CASSLEQETQYF	TGTGCCAGCAGCTTAGAGCAGGAGACCCAGTACTTC
TRBD1	TRBV6-4	-	TRBJ1-4	CASSDTREGGGKKANEKLFF	TGTGCCAGCAGTGACACGCGGGAGGGAGGGGGCAAGAAGGCTAATGAAAAACTGTTTTTT
-	TRBV19	-	TRBJ1-1	CASSGTPGSEAFF	TGTGCCAGTAGCGGGACACCCGGCTCTGAAGCTTTCTTT
TRBD2	TRBV6-5	-	TRBJ2-4	CASSQTSGGKNIQYF	TGTGCCAGCAGCCAGACTAGCGGGGGCAAAAACATTCAGTACTTC
-	TRBV29-1	-	TRBJ2-3	CSVEVRRWYMGDTDTQYF	TGCAGCGTTGAAGTACGTCGATGGTATATGGGGGACACAGATACGCAGTATTTT
-	TRBV28	-	TRBJ2-5	CASSYLGASKETQYF	TGTGCCAGCAGTTATTTAGGCGCTTCTAAAGAGACCCAGTACTTC
-	TRBV5-1	-	TRBJ1-3	CASSLEPAGNTIYF	TGCGCCAGCAGCCTGGAGCCCGCTGGAAACACCATATATTTT
-	TRBV4-1	once	TRBJ1-6	CASSQDVAGGNSPLHF	TGCGCCAGCAGCCAAGATGTGGCAGGTGGGAATTCACCCCTCCACTTT
TRBD1	TRBV28	-	TRBJ1-2	CASSLSTGAGDYTF	TGTGCCAGCAGTTTATCTACAGGGGCCGGCGACTACACCTTC
-	TRBV5-1	once	TRBJ1-1	CASSFGTLGTEAFF	TGCGCCAGCAGCTTCGGGACCTTGGGCACTGAAGCTTTCTTT
TRBD1	TRBV18	once	TRBJ2-7	CASSRSTGTANEQYF	TGTGCCAGCTCACGGTCAACTGGGACAGCCAACGAGCAGTACTTC
TRBD1	TRBV5-1	-	TRBJ2-1	CASSSGTGSASSYNEQFF	TGCGCCAGCAGCTCGGGGACAGGGAGCGCTAGCTCCTACAATGAGCAGTTCTTC
TRBD1	TRBV15	-	TRBJ1-5	CATSRDLTGGNQPQHF	TGTGCCACCAGCAGGGATTTGACAGGGGGTAATCAGCCCCAGCATTTT
-	TRBV6-5	-	TRBJ1-6	CASSLGLTDNSPLHF	TGTGCCAGCAGCCTAGGGTTGACTGATAATTCACCCCTCCACTTT
-	TRBV3-1/TRBV3-2	-	TRBJ1-5	CASSQSGSNQPQHF	TGTGCCAGCAGCCAATCTGGCAGCAATCAGCCCCAGCATTTT